One sample yielded the 7 T cell receptor beta chains listed below, sequenced in a study of blood T cell repertoires in COVID-19 (dated by TCRdb to 2018 to 2021). The protocol used for the library was the immunoSEQ multiplex PCR assay. TCRdb limited this immuneACCESS table to in-frame rearrangements with V and J called. A share of clones is missing; checked studies link under half to unresolved V genes, and the rest is unexplained. The sample data list 150,000 to 180,000 clones, and around 74% of these were observed just once. Together, the top ten hold 3.5% to 4.5% of the sample. Sequencing used peripheral blood. The source of these receptors is a woman aged 80 or over with acute or convalescent COVID-19.

This clone turned up a few times. The chain uses TRBV19 and TRBJ1-2; D possibly corresponds to TRBD1 (5 bases). Per germline, CDR1 LNHDA and CDR2 SQIVND (reference sequence). The CDR3 spans 14 residues. With 3 bases removed from V and 2 bases from J, the gap between germline ends came to 10 bases. CDR3 residues: CASSMGRTNYGYTF. The DNA of the CDR3 is TGTGCCAGTAGTATGGGGCGGACGAACTATGGCTACACCTTC.

The chain carries TRBV10-3 and TRBJ2-2, with 14 positions matching TRBD2. Germline-derived CDR1 and CDR2 are ENHRY and SYGVKD. This CDR3 region has 16 residues. Trimming took 6 bases from V and 3 from J; bases not matched to a gene: 3. In DNA form, the CDR3 reads TGTGCCATCAGCCTGGGACTAGCGGGAGACACCGGGGAGCTGTTTTTT. This encodes CAISLGLAGDTGELFF.

The chain has TRBV29-1 and TRBJ1-2, with 7 bases aligning to TRBD1. Trimming cost V 7 bases and J 4 bases; bases outside gene matches: 9. This CDR3 region has 13 residues. CDR1 and CDR2 from the germline V gene are SQVTM and ANQGSEA. This CDR3 is CSADRAGLYGYTF. The CDR3 nucleotides are TGCAGCGCAGACAGGGCGGGCCTCTATGGCTACACCTTC.

The genes are TRBV9 and TRBJ1-6, with 7 bases fitting TRBD1. This CDR3 is 15 amino acids long. V gave up 3 bases and J gave up 15 bases; unmatched junction bases: 15. Germline CDR1 reads SGDLS; CDR2 reads YYNGEE. The DNA of the CDR3 is TGTGCCAGCAGCGCACTAGGGACAGCCGGGTTGGGCCTCCACTTT. Protein product: CASSALGTAGLGLHF.

This clone was observed a single time. The chain carries TRBV29-1 and TRBJ1-1; D is ambiguous. CDR1 is SQVTM, CDR2 ANQGSEA, per germline. V was clipped by 6 bases and J by 0 bases, with 11 bases between them. The CDR3 contains 13 residues. The CDR3, as DNA: TGCAGCGTGACCGGGGTTATGAACACTGAAGCTTTCTTT. The encoded protein is CSVTGVMNTEAFF.

V gene TRBV7-9 combines with J gene TRBJ2-1; 10 nucleotides align to TRBD2. The CDR3 runs to 15 residues. Germline V CDR1 and CDR2: SEHNR, FQNEAQ (reference sequence). V lost 7 bases to trimming and J lost 2 bases; unmatched junction nucleotides: 5. The CDR3 reads CASTFGTSAYNEQFF. The CDR3 coding sequence is TGTGCCAGCACCTTTGGGACTAGCGCCTACAATGAGCAGTTCTTC.

V usage is TRBV5-1 and J usage is TRBJ1-4; TRBD1 matches 7 bases. Germline-derived CDR1 and CDR2 are SGHRS and YFSETQ. The V segment lost 2 bases and the J segment 5 bases; nucleotides outside the gene matches: 12. The CDR3 is 17 amino acids. The CDR3 DNA follows: TGCGCCAGCAGCTTTCTGGGACAGAAGAATTCCAATGAAAAACTGTTTTTT. It yields the protein CASSFLGQKNSNEKLFF.